This entry features one T cell receptor beta chain sequence. Its antigen is undetermined. The sample comes from a study of cytomegalovirus exposure and HLA in healthy donors. The overall study: Unique TCRs from HLA-typed donors, 85 million to 100 million of them, were held in an early data release.

Findings and limits, study-wide: The investigators catalogued 164 TCR beta chains as cytomegalovirus-associated. Sequencing depth across donors, presence/absence analyses assumed, was roughly uniform.

Vbeta (60) and Jbeta (13) primers were used in the PCR. TCRdb's copy holds only in-frame clones and misses some; the assay was immunoSEQ multiplex PCR. The data contain hundreds of thousands of clones, approximately 80% of them singletons. The source is a man aged 25-40 years in good health and CMV-seronegative. The source material was PBMCs.

CDR3 nucleotides: TGCGCCAGCAGCCAAGTCCCGACAGGCAACACCGGGGAGCTGTTTTTT. Its translation: CASSQVPTGNTGELFF. This rearrangement joins TRBV4-3 to TRBJ2-2; possible D gene TRBD1, 6 bases. Germline CDR1 reads LGHNA; CDR2 reads YSLEER. Trimming took off 1 base at V and 2 bases at J, with 11 bases between the two ends. The CDR3 is 16 residues long.